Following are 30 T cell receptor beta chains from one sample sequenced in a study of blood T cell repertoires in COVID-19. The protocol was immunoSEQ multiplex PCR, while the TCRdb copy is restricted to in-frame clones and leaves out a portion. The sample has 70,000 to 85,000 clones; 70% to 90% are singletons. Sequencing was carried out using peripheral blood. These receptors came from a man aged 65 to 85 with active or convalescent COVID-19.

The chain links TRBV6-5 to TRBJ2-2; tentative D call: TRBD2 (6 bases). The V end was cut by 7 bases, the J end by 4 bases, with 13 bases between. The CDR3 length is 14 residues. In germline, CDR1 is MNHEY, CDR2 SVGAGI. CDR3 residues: CASKIIGSTGELFF. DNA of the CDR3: TGTGCCAGCAAAATAATCGGGAGCACCGGGGAGCTGTTTTTT.

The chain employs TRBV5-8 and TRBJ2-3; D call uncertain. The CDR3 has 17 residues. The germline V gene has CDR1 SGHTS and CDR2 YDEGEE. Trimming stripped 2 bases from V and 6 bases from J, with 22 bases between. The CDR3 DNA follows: TGTGCCAGCAGCTTTGTGTTTTCGTCAACCTCGAGGGATACGCAGTATTTT. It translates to CASSFVFSSTSRDTQYF.

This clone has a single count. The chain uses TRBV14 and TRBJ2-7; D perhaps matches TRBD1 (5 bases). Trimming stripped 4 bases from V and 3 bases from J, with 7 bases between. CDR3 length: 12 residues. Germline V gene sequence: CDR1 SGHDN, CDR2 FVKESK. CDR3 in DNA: TGTGCCAGCAGCCCCACAGGCTACGAGCAGTACTTC. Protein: CASSPTGYEQYF.

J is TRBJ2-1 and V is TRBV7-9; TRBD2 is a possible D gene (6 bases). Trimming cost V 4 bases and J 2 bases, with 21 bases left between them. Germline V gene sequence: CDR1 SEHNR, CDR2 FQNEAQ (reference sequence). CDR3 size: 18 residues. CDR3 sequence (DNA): TGTGCCAGCAGCTCCCCCTACGGCAGCGGGCGAGCCTACAATGAGCAGTTCTTC. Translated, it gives CASSSPYGSGRAYNEQFF.

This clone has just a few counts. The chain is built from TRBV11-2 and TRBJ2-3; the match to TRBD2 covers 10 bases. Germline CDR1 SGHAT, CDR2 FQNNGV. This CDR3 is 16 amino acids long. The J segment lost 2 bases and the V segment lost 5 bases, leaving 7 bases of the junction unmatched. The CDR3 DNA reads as TGTGCCAGCAGCCCTCTAGCGGGGGCCTTCACAGATACGCAGTATTTT. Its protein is CASSPLAGAFTDTQYF.

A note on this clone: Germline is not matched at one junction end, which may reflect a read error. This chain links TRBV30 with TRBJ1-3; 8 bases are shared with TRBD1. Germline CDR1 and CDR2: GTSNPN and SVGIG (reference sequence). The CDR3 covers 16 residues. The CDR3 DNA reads TGTGCCTGGAGCCTGGGACAGGACCTGGAGGGAAATACCATATATTTT. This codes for CAWSLGQDLEGNTIYF. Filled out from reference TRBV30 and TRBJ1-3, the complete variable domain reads SQTIHQWPATLVQPVGSPLSLECTVEGTSNPNLYWYRQAAGRGLQLLFYSVGIGQISSEVPQNLSASRPQDRQFILSSKKLLLSDSGFYLCAWSLGQDLEGNTIYFGEGSWLTVV.

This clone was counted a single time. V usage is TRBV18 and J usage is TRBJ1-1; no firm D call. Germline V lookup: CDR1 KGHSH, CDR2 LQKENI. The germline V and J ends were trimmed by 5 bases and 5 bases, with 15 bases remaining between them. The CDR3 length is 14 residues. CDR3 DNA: TGTGCCAGCTCAAGTTCGGTGTGGGCTACTGAAGCTTTCTTT. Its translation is CASSSSVWATEAFF.

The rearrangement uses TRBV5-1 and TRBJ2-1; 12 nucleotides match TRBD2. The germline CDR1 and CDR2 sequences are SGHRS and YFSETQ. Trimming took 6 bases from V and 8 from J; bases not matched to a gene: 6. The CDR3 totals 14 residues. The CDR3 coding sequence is TGCGCCAGCAACCCGACTAGCGGGGGCTATGAGCAGTTCTTC. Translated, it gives CASNPTSGGYEQFF.

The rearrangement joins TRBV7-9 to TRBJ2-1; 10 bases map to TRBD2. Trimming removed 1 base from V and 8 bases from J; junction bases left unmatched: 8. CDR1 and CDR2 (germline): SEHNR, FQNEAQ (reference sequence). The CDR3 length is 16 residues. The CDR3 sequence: CASSLGASGRSYEQFF. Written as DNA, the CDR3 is TGTGCCAGCAGCTTAGGGGCTAGCGGGAGATCGTATGAGCAGTTCTTC.

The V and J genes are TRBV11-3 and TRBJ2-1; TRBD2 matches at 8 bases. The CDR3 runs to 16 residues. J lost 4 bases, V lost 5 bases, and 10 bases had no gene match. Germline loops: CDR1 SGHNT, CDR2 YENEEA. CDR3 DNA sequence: TGTGCCAGCAGCCCGGGAATAGAGCGGGGGTACAATGAGCAGTTCTTC. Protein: CASSPGIERGYNEQFF.

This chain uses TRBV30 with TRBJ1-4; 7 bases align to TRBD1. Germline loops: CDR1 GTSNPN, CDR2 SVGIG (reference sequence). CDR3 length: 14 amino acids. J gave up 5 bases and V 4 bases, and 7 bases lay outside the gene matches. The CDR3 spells CAWNRGTVNEKLFF. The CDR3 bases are TGTGCCTGGAACAGGGGTACGGTAAATGAAAAACTGTTTTTT.

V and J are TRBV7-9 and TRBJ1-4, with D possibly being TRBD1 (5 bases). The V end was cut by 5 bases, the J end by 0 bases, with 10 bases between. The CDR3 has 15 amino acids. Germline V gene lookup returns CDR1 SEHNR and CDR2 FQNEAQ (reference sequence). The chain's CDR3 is CASSRGDATNEKLFF. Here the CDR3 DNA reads TGTGCCAGCAGCCGGGGGGATGCAACTAATGAAAAACTGTTTTTT.

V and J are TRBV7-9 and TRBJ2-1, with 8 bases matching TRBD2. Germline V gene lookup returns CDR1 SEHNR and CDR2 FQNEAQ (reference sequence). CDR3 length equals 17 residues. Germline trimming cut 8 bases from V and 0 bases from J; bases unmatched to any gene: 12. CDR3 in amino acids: CASGSVAGGSSYNEQFF. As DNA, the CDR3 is TGTGCCAGCGGCTCCGTGGCGGGGGGAAGCTCCTACAATGAGCAGTTCTTC.

CDR3 nucleotides: TGTGCCAGCAGCTTGACCAGGGGGCACCTCTCCTACGAGCAGTACTTC. Its protein is CASSLTRGHLSYEQYF. The chain links TRBV7-7 to TRBJ2-7, with 8 bases matching TRBD1. The V gene's germline CDR1 is SSHAT and CDR2 FNYEAQ (reference sequence). Trimming at V came to 3 bases and at J to 0 bases, leaving 7 bases not matched to a gene. The CDR3 runs 16 residues.

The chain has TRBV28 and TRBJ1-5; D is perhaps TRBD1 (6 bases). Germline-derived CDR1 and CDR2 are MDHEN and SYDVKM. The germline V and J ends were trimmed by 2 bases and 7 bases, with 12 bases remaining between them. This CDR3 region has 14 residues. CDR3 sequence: CASSLGGAHQPQHF. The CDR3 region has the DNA TGTGCCAGCAGTTTAGGGGGGGCTCACCAGCCCCAGCATTTT. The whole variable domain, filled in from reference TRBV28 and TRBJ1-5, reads DVKVTQSSRYLVKRTGEKVFLECVQDMDHENMFWYRQDPGLGLRLIYFSYDVKMKEKGDIPEGYSVSREKKERFSLILESASTNQTSMYLCASSLGGAHQPQHFGDGTRLSIL.

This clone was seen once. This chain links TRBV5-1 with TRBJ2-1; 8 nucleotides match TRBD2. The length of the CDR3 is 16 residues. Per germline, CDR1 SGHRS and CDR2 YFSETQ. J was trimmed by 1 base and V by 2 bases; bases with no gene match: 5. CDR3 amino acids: CASSLLASGSYNEQFF. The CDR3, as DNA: TGCGCCAGCAGCTTATTAGCTAGCGGGTCCTACAATGAGCAGTTCTTC.

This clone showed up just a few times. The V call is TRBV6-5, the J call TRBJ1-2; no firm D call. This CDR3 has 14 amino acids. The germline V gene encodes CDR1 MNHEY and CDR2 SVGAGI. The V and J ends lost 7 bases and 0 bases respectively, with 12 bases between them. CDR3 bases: TGTGCCAGCAAAAAAACAGTAGCTAACTATGGCTACACCTTC. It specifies CASKKTVANYGYTF.

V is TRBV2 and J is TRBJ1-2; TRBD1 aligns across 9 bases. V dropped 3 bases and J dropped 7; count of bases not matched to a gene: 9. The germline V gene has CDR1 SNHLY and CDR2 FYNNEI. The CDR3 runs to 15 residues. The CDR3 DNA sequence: TGTGCCAGCAGTGACGCCGGGACAGGGAGAGGTGGCTACACCTTC. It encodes CASSDAGTGRGGYTF.

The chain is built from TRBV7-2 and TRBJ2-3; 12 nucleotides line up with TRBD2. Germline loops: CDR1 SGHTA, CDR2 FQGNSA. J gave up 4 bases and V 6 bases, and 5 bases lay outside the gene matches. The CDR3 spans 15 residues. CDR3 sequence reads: CASRRASGGADTQYF. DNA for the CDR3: TGTGCCAGCAGACGGGCTAGCGGGGGGGCAGATACGCAGTATTTT.

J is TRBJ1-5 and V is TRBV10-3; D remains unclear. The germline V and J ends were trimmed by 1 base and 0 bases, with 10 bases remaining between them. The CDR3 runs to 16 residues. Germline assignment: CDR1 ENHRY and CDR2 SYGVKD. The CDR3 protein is CAISELGRNSNQPQHF. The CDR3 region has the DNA TGTGCCATCAGTGAGTTGGGCAGAAATAGCAATCAGCCCCAGCATTTT.

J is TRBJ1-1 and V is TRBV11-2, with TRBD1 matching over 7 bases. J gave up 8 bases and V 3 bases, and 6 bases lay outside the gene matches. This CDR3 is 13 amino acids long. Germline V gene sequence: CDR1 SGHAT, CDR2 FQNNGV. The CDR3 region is CASSFFGDSEAFF. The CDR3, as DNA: TGTGCCAGCAGCTTTTTTGGGGACAGCGAAGCTTTCTTT.

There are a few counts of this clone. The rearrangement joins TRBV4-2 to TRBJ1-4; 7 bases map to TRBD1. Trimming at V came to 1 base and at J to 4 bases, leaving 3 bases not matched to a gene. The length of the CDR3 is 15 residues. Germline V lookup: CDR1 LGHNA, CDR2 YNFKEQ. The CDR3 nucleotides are TGTGCCAGCAGCCAAGCGGCAGGGGGTAATGAAAAACTGTTTTTT. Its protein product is CASSQAAGGNEKLFF.

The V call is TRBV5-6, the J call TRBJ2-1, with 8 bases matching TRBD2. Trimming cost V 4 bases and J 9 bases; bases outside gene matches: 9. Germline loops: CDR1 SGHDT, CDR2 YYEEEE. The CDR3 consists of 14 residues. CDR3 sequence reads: CASSPLTGGSEQFF. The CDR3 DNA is TGTGCCAGCAGCCCCCTGACGGGGGGGAGTGAGCAGTTCTTC.

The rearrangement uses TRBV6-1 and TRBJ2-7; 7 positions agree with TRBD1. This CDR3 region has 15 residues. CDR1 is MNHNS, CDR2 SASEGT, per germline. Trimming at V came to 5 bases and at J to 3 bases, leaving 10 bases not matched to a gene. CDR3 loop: CASSLGTALNYEQYF. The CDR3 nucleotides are TGTGCCAGCAGTCTCGGGACAGCCCTCAACTACGAGCAGTACTTC.

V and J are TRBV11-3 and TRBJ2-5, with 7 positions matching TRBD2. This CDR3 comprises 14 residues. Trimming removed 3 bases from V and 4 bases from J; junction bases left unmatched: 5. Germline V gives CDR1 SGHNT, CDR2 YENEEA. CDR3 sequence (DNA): TGTGCCAGCAGCTTCGGGGGAGGGCGAGAGACCCAGTACTTC. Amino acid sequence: CASSFGGGRETQYF.

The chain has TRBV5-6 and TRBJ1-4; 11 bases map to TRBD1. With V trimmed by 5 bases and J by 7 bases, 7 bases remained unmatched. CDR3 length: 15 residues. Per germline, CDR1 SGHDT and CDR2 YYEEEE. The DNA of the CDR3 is TGTGCCAGCAGGTGGACAGGGGGCGCGAGTGAAAAACTGTTTTTT. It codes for CASRWTGGASEKLFF.

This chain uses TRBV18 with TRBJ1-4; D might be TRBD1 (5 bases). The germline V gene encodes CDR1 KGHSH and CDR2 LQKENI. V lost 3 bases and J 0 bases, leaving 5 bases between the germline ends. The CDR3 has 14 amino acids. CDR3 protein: CASSPTATNEKLFF. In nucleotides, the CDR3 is TGTGCCAGCTCACCGACAGCAACTAATGAAAAACTGTTTTTT. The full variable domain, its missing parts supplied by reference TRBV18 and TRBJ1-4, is NAGVMQNPRHLVRRRGQEARLRCSPMKGHSHVYWYRQLPEEGLKFMVYLQKENIIDESGMPKERFSAEFPKEGPSILRIQQVVRGDSAAYFCASSPTATNEKLFFGSGTQLSVL.

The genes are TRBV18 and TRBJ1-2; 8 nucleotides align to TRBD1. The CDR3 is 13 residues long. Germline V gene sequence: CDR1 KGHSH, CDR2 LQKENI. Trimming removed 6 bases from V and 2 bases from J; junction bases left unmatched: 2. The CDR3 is CASSGDRNYGYTF. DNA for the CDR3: TGTGCCAGCTCTGGGGACAGGAACTATGGCTACACCTTC.

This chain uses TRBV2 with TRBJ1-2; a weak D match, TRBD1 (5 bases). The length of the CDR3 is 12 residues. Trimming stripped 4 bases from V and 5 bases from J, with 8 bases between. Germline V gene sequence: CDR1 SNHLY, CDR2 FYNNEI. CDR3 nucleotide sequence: TGTGCCAGCAGTGCCTCAGGGTATGGCTACACCTTC. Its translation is CASSASGYGYTF.

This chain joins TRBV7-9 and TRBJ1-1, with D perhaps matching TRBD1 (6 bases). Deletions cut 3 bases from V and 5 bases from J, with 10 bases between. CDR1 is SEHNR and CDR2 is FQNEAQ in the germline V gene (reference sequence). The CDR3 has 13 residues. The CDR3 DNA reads TGTGCCAGCAGCTTCCAGGGGAATACTGAAGCTTTCTTT. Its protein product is CASSFQGNTEAFF.